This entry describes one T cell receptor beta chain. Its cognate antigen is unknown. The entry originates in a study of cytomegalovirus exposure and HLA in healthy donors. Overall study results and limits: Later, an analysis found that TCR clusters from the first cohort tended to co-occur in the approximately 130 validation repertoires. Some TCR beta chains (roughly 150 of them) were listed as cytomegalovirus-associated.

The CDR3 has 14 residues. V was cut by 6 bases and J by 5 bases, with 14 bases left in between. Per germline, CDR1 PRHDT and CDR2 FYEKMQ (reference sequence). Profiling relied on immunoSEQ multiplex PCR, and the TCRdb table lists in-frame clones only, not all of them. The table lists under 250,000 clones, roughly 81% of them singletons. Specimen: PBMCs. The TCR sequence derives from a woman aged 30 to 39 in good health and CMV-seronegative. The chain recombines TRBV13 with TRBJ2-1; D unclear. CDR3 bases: TGTGCCAGCAGGCAGACTGGCACGGACAATGAGCAGTTCTTC. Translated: CASRQTGTDNEQFF.